Below, 20 T cell receptor beta chains from the same sample are listed, as sequenced in a study of shared clonotypes between healthy human individuals. Some clones are missing from TCRdb's copy, which holds only in-frame ones; the method was immunoSEQ multiplex PCR. The data contain roughly 2.5 million clones, more than 80% of them singletons. Sequenced input: naive CD4+ T cells sorted from blood. Subset noted: CD45RA+ positively selected. All receptors derive from a man aged 18-30 years in good health.

This chain uses TRBV5-1 with TRBJ2-3; 7 nucleotides agree with TRBD1. Per the germline V gene, CDR1 is SGHRS and CDR2 is YFSETQ. V trimming: 2 bases; J trimming: 0 bases; junction bases outside the gene matches: 6. This CDR3 contains 16 residues. The CDR3: CASSFYTGVSTDTQYF. The CDR3 DNA reads as TGCGCCAGCAGCTTTTACACAGGGGTTAGCACAGATACGCAGTATTTT.

The V and J genes are TRBV5-4 and TRBJ2-3; 8 nucleotides align to TRBD1. The CDR3 is made up of 13 amino acids. Germline CDR1 and CDR2: SGHNT and YYREEE (reference sequence). Unmatched junction bases numbered 3, after V lost 3 bases and J lost 6 bases. CDR3 in DNA: TGTGCCAGCAGCTCGGACAGGGCGGATACGCAGTATTTT. The encoded protein is CASSSDRADTQYF. Full variable domain (rest looked up from reference TRBV5-4 and TRBJ2-3): ETGVTQSPTHLIKTRGQQVTLRCSSQSGHNTVSWYQQALGQGPQFIFQYYREEENGRGNFPPRFSGLQFPNYSSELNVNALELDDSALYLCASSSDRADTQYFGPGTRLTVL.

This chain uses TRBV4-3 with TRBJ2-1, with D unresolved. The CDR3 covers 14 residues. The V gene's germline CDR1 is LGHNA and CDR2 YSLEER. V was trimmed by 0 bases and J by 2 bases, leaving 5 bases between them. The CDR3 DNA is TGCGCCAGCAGCCAAGAGGGTGCCTACAATGAGCAGTTCTTC. Protein sequence: CASSQEGAYNEQFF.

The chain uses TRBV7-9 and TRBJ2-1; 11 nucleotides line up with TRBD2. CDR1 is SEHNR, CDR2 FQNEAQ, per germline (reference sequence). This CDR3 is 16 amino acids long. V shed 6 bases, J shed 7 bases, and the junction held 11 bases outside the gene matches. The CDR3 loop is CASRPHSGRAGNEQFF. CDR3 nucleotide sequence: TGTGCCAGCAGACCTCATAGCGGGAGGGCCGGAAATGAGCAGTTCTTC.

This clone was observed a single time. This chain uses TRBV19 with TRBJ1-3, with D uncertain. V was clipped by 3 bases and J by 2 bases, with 8 bases between them. This CDR3 spans 14 amino acids. The V gene's germline CDR1 is LNHDA and CDR2 SQIVND (reference sequence). CDR3 bases: TGTGCCAGTAGTATTGGCACGGCTGGAAACACCATATATTTT. As protein: CASSIGTAGNTIYF.

V is TRBV28 and J is TRBJ1-1; D unresolved. Germline CDR1 is MDHEN and CDR2 is SYDVKM. The CDR3 spans 13 residues. Trimming removed 3 bases at V and 4 bases at J, with 9 bases between. This chain's CDR3 is CASSLAARTEAFF. The CDR3 region has the DNA TGTGCCAGCAGTTTGGCCGCGCGCACTGAAGCTTTCTTT.

In nucleotides, the CDR3 is TGTGCCAGTAGTATAGCCTTGGGGCTCACAGATACGCAGTATTTT. It is translated as CASSIALGLTDTQYF. J is TRBJ2-3 and V is TRBV19; possibly TRBD1 for D (5 bases). The germline V gene encodes CDR1 LNHDA and CDR2 SQIVND (reference sequence). Trimming pared 1 base from V and 2 bases from J, leaving 10 bases between. The CDR3 totals 15 residues.

The DNA for the CDR3 is TGTGCCAGCAGCTTAGGGACAACCGATACGCAGTATTTT. Protein product: CASSLGTTDTQYF. The genes are TRBV11-1 and TRBJ2-3, with D possibly matching TRBD1 (5 bases). The CDR3 consists of 13 residues. Trimming cost V 1 base and J 6 bases, with 8 bases left between them. Germline V gene sequence: CDR1 SGHAT, CDR2 FQDESV (reference sequence).

This chain joins TRBV10-3 and TRBJ2-3; the D gene is possibly TRBD1 (5 bases). The CDR3 has 16 residues. Per the germline V gene, CDR1 is ENHRY and CDR2 is SYGVKD. V shed 0 bases and J shed 2 bases, with 12 bases lying between them. Here the CDR3 reads CAISESGQTNTDTQYF. In DNA, the CDR3 is TGTGCCATCAGTGAGTCGGGGCAAACCAACACAGATACGCAGTATTTT.

Turning to this clone: Other DNA sequences within the sample encode an identical CDR3. The chain is built from TRBV5-1 and TRBJ2-1; D may be TRBD1 (7 bases). From germline, CDR1 is SGHRS and CDR2 YFSETQ. V gave up 4 bases and J gave up 2 bases, with 13 bases separating them. This CDR3 contains 15 residues. The CDR3 region has the DNA TGCGCCAGCAGCCCGGAGGGGGCACCCTACAATGAGCAGTTCTTC. The encoded protein is CASSPEGAPYNEQFF.

This clone was detected once. The V gene is TRBV2, the J gene TRBJ2-7; D is unclear. The CDR3 extends over 15 amino acids. The V end lost 2 bases, the J end lost 3 bases, and 14 bases lay between the germline ends. Per germline, CDR1 SNHLY and CDR2 FYNNEI. CDR3: CASSESLPKFYEQYF. CDR3 bases: TGTGCCAGCAGTGAAAGCCTGCCGAAATTCTACGAGCAGTACTTC.

The gene calls are TRBV7-2 and TRBJ2-5; TRBD2 matches 14 bases. Germline values: CDR1 SGHTA, CDR2 FQGNSA. The length of the CDR3 is 19 residues. Trimming cost V 6 bases and J 0 bases; bases outside gene matches: 12. The CDR3 nucleotides read TGTGCCAGCAGTTCGATTAGGACTAGCGGGAGGATCTACCAAGAGACCCAGTACTTC. The encoded protein is CASSSIRTSGRIYQETQYF.

This clone was detected a few times. The sample contains more than one DNA sequence encoding this CDR3. The chain has TRBV6-6 and TRBJ2-7; D is tentatively TRBD1 or TRBD2 (5 bases each). CDR3 size: 12 residues. Trimming took 0 bases from V and 5 from J, leaving 5 bases between them. Per germline, CDR1 MNHNY and CDR2 SVGAGI (reference sequence). The CDR3 sequence is CASSYSGDEQYF. CDR3 sequence (DNA): TGTGCCAGCAGTTACTCGGGGGACGAGCAGTACTTC.

The V gene is TRBV2, the J gene TRBJ2-1; no reliable D call. Germline CDR1 reads SNHLY; CDR2 reads FYNNEI. V was trimmed by 8 bases and J by 7 bases, leaving 9 bases between them. This CDR3 comprises 11 residues. CDR3 loop: CASSSSNEQFF. In nucleotides, the CDR3 is TGTGCCAGCTCTAGTAGTAATGAGCAGTTCTTC.

V usage is TRBV18 and J usage is TRBJ1-5, with 7 positions matching TRBD1. There are 16 residues in the CDR3. V was clipped by 4 bases and J by 9 bases; unmatched bases: 15. Per the germline V gene, CDR1 is KGHSH and CDR2 is LQKENI. In DNA, the CDR3 is TGTGCCAGCTCACAGAACAGGGGCACGGTTGTTATGCCCCAGCATTTT. Translated: CASSQNRGTVVMPQHF.

The J gene is TRBJ2-1, the V gene TRBV5-4; D is possibly TRBD1 or TRBD2 (5 bases each). Trimming took 2 bases from V and 1 from J, leaving 13 bases between them. CDR3 length: 16 residues. CDR1 is SGHNT and CDR2 is YYREEE in the germline V gene (reference sequence). CDR3 region: CASSFPVGGSYNEQFF. The CDR3 DNA reads as TGTGCCAGCAGCTTTCCGGTTGGGGGATCCTACAATGAGCAGTTCTTC.

The chain uses TRBV5-1 and TRBJ1-2; the D gene is possibly TRBD1 (6 bases). This CDR3 has 14 amino acids. Trimming left V 8 bases short and J 4 bases short, with 18 bases between. Germline V gives CDR1 SGHRS, CDR2 YFSETQ. The chain's CDR3 is CASKDRGGLYGYTF. CDR3 bases: TGCGCCAGTAAGGACAGAGGGGGACTCTATGGCTACACCTTC.

The chain couples TRBV11-2 to TRBJ1-5, with TRBD1 as a possible D gene (6 bases). Trimming shortened V by 5 bases and J by 0 bases, and 11 bases separated the two germline ends. This CDR3 spans 15 amino acids. The germline CDR1 and CDR2 sequences are SGHAT and FQNNGV. This chain's CDR3 is CASSPQGNSNQPQHF. DNA for the CDR3: TGTGCCAGCAGCCCACAGGGAAATAGCAATCAGCCCCAGCATTTT.

CDR3 loop: CASSQVGVYGYTF. CDR3 DNA sequence: TGCGCCAGCAGCCAAGTCGGGGTCTATGGCTACACCTTC. The chain carries TRBV4-3 and TRBJ1-2; D is ambiguous. Deletions cut 1 base from V and 4 bases from J, with 7 bases between. The CDR3 extends over 13 amino acids. Germline CDR1 reads LGHNA; CDR2 reads YSLEER.

The chain recombines TRBV6-6 with TRBJ2-5; 12 nucleotides line up with TRBD2. Germline assignment: CDR1 MNHNY and CDR2 SVGAGI (reference sequence). The CDR3 runs to 16 residues. J was trimmed by 0 bases and V by 2 bases; bases with no gene match: 1. CDR3 nucleotide sequence: TGTGCCAGCAGTTACGGGACTAGCGGGTACCAAGAGACCCAGTACTTC. This gives the protein CASSYGTSGYQETQYF.